This T cell receptor beta chain was recovered during a study of CD8 T cells in ankylosing spondylitis. Study-wide results and limits: A subset of motif variants has previously been described in the synovial fluid and blood of reactive arthritis. Matched ankylosing spondylitis synovial fluid reportedly showed significant enrichment of disease-linked clones.

TCRdb reprocessed the 5' RACE reads via MiXCR and lists one record per CDR3 protein. The repertoire includes 250,000 to 400,000 distinct CDR3 sequences, 11% of them detected once, and 9.1% sits in the top ten. As for this clonotype: The antigen remains unidentified. A junction boundary mismatches the germline segment, possibly from a read error.

Germline lookup yields CDR1 DFQATT and CDR2 SNEGSKA (reference sequence). The CDR3 consists of 16 residues. Input material: blood, either unsorted or a sorted T cell fraction (not recorded which). The source is a female donor with ankylosing spondylitis or in good health (not recorded which). This chain connects TRBV20-1 to TRBJ2-7; D is perhaps TRBD2 (5 bases). The DNA for the CDR3 is TGCTGTGCTCTCGACGATGGGGAAGGATCGGGATACGAGCAGTACTTC. Residues: CCALDDGEGSGYEQYF.